The rows below give T cell receptor beta chains drawn from one sample of a study of control samples from healthy donors and cancer patients. Sequencing used immunoSEQ multiplex PCR; TCRdb keeps in-frame clones, though not all of them. In the table there are 140,000 or so clones, 85% to 95% of which are singletons. The sequencing sample was made of PBMCs. These receptors came from a man in his 60s with colorectal cancer. The CDR3 runs from the conserved cysteine through the conserved F or W. The D gene is left open where the match is weak. The size entry is marked missing in some rows and otherwise reads once, few, many or a size class.

j_call v_call d_call clone_size cdr3_aa cdr3_nt
TRBJ2-6 TRBV5-1 - - CASIEGGAGANVLTF TGCGCCAGCATCGAGGGGGGCGCTGGGGCCAACGTCCTGACTTTC
TRBJ2-3 TRBV18 TRBD2 once CASSPLVSSGGTDTQYF TGTGCCAGCTCACCATTAGTCTCTAGCGGGGGCACAGATACGCAGTATTTT
TRBJ2-3 TRBV30 - once CAWSVGRSTSTDTQYF TGTGCCTGGAGTGTAGGTCGGTCCACTAGCACAGATACGCAGTATTTT
TRBJ1-6 TRBV10-2 - - CASSVQGIRGNSPLHF TGCGCCAGCAGTGTCCAAGGGATCCGAGGGAATTCACCCCTCCACTTT
TRBJ1-2 TRBV19 TRBD1 - CASSSTGSLNYGYTF TGTGCCAGTAGTTCGACAGGGAGTCTTAACTATGGCTACACCTTC
TRBJ1-2 TRBV6-4 - - CASSPEHLNYGYTF TGTGCCAGCAGTCCAGAACACCTTAACTATGGCTACACCTTC
TRBJ1-1 TRBV5-1 - - CASSAEATGNTEAFF TGCGCCAGCAGCGCAGAGGCCACAGGGAACACTGAAGCTTTCTTT
TRBJ2-7 TRBV3-1/TRBV3-2 - - CASSPHPGRYYEQYF TGTGCCAGCAGCCCTCACCCGGGACGTTACTACGAGCAGTACTTC
TRBJ2-2 TRBV3-1/TRBV3-2 - - CASSQVGGVIRELFF TGTGCCAGCAGCCAAGTTGGGGGAGTGATACGGGAGCTGTTTTTT
TRBJ1-1 TRBV3-1/TRBV3-2 - - CASSLNGGTEAFF TGTGCCAGCAGCCTTAACGGTGGCACTGAAGCTTTCTTT
TRBJ1-1 TRBV5-8 - - CASPGQIGTEAFF TGTGCCAGCCCCGGACAGATAGGCACTGAAGCTTTCTTT
TRBJ1-2 TRBV7-9 - - CASSPGIHYGYTF TGTGCCAGCAGCCCAGGGATTCACTATGGCTACACCTTC
TRBJ1-1 TRBV28 - - CASSQTGTEAFF TGTGCCAGCAGTCAAACGGGGACTGAAGCTTTCTTT
TRBJ1-5 TRBV30 TRBD1 few CAWSRQGAENQPQHF TGTGCCTGGAGTCGACAGGGGGCCGAGAATCAGCCCCAGCATTTT
TRBJ2-7 TRBV7-2 - few CASSLGGVREYEQYF TGTGCCAGCAGCTTAGGGGGTGTTCGGGAATACGAGCAGTACTTC
TRBJ1-3 TRBV4-1 - - CASSQGFGSGNTIYF TGCGCCAGCAGCCAAGGGTTTGGCTCTGGAAACACCATATATTTT
TRBJ2-3 TRBV18 TRBD2 - CASSPPGLAGAYTSTDTQYF TGTGCCAGCTCACCACCGGGACTAGCGGGGGCGTACACTAGCACAGATACGCAGTATTTT
TRBJ1-4 TRBV18 TRBD1 - CASSPRTGANEKLFF TGTGCCAGCTCACCGAGGACAGGGGCTAATGAAAAACTGTTTTTT